This TCR beta chain is drawn from a study of immune cell composition in non-small cell lung cancer. The study's findings and limits: Tumour TCR-beta clonality showed no significant link to smoking pack-years.

In germline, CDR1 is SEHNR, CDR2 FQNEAQ (reference sequence). This CDR3 spans 14 amino acids. Trimming took off 1 base at V and 15 bases at J, with 19 bases between the two ends. Data came from immunoSEQ multiplex PCR; TCRdb stores just in-frame clones and leaves some out. The sample contains 6,000 to 8,500 clones, about 68% of which appear only once. A note on this clone: Its antigen is not known.

Normal lung was sampled as far from the tumour as possible, at least 3 cm. J is TRBJ2-1 and V is TRBV7-9, with D possibly TRBD2 on 6 matching bases. This receptor was identified in a human donor with non-small cell lung cancer. Sequences were obtained from non-adjacent lung tissue. DNA for the CDR3: TGTGCCAGCAGCTTAGGGAATTCGGGGGAGACCAGGTTCTTC. Amino acid sequence: CASSLGNSGETRFF.